This T cell receptor (beta chain) was documented in a study of CD8+CD57+ T cells in acquired aplastic anemia. Looking at the study overall: Sorted CD4+ and CD8+ cell DNA averaged 3.2 ug.

Trimming stripped 3 bases from V and 2 bases from J, with 12 bases between. Germline CDR1 and CDR2: SGHRS and YFSETQ. The CDR3 length is 14 residues. As regards this clonotype: Its cognate antigen is unknown.

General study points: Patients and controls turned out to have roughly 29 CD8+ CDR3 sequences in common. Significant differences in CD8+ Simpson's diversity were not observed between patients and controls.

TCR beta VDJ and CDR3 profiling used genomic DNA as template. TCRdb itself ran the reads through MiXCR, one entry per CDR3 protein. The sample has approximately 170,000 distinct CDR3 sequences, 55% to 75% seen once. The TCR sequence derives from a human donor in good health. The sequenced sample was sorted CD4+, CD8+, or CD8+CD57+ T cells (not recorded which) from PBMCs. The chain is built from TRBV5-1 and TRBJ2-7, with D possibly TRBD2 on 6 matching bases. The CDR3 DNA sequence: TGCGCCAGCAGCTACGGACGGGAGCCCTACGAGCAGTACTTC. Protein: CASSYGREPYEQYF.